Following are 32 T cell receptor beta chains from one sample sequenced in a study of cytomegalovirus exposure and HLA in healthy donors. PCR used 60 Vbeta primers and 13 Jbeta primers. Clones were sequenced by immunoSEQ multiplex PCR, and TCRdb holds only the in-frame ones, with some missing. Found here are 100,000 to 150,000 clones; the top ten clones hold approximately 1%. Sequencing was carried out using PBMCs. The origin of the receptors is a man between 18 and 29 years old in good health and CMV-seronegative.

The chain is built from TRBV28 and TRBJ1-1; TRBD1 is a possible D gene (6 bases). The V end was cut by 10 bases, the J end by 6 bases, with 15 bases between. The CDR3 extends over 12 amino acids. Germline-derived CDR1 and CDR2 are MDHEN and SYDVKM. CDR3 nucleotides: TGTGCCATCAGGGGCCCTCGTGCTGAAGCTTTCTTT. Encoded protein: CAIRGPRAEAFF.

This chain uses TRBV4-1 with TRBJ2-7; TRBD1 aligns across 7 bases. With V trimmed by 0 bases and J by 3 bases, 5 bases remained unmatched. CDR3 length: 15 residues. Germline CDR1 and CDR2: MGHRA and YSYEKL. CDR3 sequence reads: CASSQERQGVYEQYF. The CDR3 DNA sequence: TGCGCCAGCAGCCAAGAAAGACAGGGAGTCTACGAGCAGTACTTC.

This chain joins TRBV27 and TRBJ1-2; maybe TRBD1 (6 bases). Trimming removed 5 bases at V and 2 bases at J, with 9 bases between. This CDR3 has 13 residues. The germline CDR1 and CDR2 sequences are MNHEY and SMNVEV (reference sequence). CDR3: CASSPDSNYGYTF. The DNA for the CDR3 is TGTGCCAGCAGTCCGGACAGCAACTATGGCTACACCTTC.

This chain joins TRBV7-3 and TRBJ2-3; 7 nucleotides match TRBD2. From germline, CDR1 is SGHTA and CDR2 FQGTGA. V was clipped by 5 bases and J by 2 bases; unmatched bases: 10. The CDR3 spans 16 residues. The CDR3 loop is CASSLGGVAFTDTQYF. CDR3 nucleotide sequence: TGTGCCAGCAGCCTGGGGGGGGTAGCTTTCACAGATACGCAGTATTTT.

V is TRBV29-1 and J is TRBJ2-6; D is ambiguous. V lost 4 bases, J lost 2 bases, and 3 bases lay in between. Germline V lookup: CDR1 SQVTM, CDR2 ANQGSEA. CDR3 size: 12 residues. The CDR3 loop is CSVATGANVLTF. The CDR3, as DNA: TGCAGCGTTGCAACTGGGGCCAACGTCCTGACTTTC.

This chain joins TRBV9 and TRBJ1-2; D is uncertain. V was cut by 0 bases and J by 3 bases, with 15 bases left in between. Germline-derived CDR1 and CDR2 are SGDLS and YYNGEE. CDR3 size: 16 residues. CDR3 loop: CASSVGWRARDYGYTF. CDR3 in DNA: TGTGCCAGCAGCGTAGGGTGGAGGGCGCGGGACTATGGCTACACCTTC.

The CDR3: CASSLGGESWETQYF. CDR3 in DNA: TGTGCCAGCAGCTTAGGCGGGGAGTCGTGGGAGACCCAGTACTTC. The chain recombines TRBV7-6 with TRBJ2-5; D is perhaps TRBD2 (6 bases). The germline CDR1 and CDR2 sequences are SGHVS and FNYEAQ. Trimming took 1 base from V and 5 from J, leaving 14 bases between them. The CDR3 loop spans 15 amino acids.

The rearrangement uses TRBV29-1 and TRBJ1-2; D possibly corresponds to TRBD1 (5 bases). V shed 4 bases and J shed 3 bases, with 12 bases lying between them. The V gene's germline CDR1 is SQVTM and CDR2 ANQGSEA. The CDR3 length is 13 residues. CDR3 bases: TGCAGCGTTGCCGGGGGGAGTGACTATGGCTACACCTTC. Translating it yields CSVAGGSDYGYTF.

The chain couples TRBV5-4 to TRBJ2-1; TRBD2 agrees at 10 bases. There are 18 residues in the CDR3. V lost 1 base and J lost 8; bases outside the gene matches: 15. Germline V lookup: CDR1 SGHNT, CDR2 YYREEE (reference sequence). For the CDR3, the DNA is TGTGCCAGCAGCTTGAATCCCGGGCAGCGGGGGGGCGGCTATGAGCAGTTCTTC. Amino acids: CASSLNPGQRGGGYEQFF.

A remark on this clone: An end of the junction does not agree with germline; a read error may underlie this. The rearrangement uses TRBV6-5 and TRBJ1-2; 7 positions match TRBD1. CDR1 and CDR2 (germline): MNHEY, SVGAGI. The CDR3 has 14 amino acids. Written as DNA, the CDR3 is TGTGCCAGCCGTTACCTCGGGACAGTCTATGGCTACACCTTC. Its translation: CASRYLGTVYGYTF.

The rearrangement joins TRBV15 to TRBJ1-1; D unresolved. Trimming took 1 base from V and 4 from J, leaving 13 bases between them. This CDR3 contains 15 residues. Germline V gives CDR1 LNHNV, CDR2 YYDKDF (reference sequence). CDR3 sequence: CATSRVRSLGTEAFF. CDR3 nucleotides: TGTGCCACCAGCAGAGTTAGGAGTTTGGGCACTGAAGCTTTCTTT.

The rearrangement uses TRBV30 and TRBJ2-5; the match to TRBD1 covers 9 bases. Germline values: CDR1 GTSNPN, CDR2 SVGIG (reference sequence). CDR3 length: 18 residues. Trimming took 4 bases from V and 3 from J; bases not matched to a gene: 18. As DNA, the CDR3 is TGTGCCTGGATGGGACAGGGTCCTACCGAGCGGAAGAAAGAGACCCAGTACTTC. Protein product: CAWMGQGPTERKKETQYF.

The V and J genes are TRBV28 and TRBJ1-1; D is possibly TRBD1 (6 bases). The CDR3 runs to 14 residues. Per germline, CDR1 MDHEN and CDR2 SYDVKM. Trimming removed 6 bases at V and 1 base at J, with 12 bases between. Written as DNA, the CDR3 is TGTGCCAGCAGGCACGCAGGGGCGAACACTGAAGCTTTCTTT. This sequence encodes CASRHAGANTEAFF.

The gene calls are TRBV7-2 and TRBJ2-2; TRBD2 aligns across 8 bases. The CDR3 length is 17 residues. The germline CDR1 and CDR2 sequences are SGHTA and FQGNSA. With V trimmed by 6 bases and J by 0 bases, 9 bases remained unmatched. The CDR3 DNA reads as TGTGCCAGCAGAGTAGCGGGGACGGTATCGAACACCGGGGAGCTGTTTTTT. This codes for CASRVAGTVSNTGELFF. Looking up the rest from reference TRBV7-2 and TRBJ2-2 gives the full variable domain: GAGVSQSPSNKVTEKGKDVELRCDPISGHTALYWYRQSLGQGLEFLIYFQGNSAPDKSGLPSDRFSAERTGGSVSTLTIQRTQQEDSAVYLCASRVAGTVSNTGELFFGEGSRLTVL.

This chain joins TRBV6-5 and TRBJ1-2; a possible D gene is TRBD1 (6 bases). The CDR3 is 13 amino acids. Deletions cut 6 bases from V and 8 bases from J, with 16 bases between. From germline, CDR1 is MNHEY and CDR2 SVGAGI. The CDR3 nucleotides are TGTGCCAGCAGGTCAGAACAGGGACTAGGCTACACCTTC. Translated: CASRSEQGLGYTF.

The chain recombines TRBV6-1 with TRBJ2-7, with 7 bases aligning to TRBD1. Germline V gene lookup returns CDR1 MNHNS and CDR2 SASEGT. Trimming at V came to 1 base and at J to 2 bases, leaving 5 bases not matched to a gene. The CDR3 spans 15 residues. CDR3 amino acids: CASSEDVGGAYEQYF. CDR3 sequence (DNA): TGTGCCAGCAGTGAAGACGTAGGGGGCGCCTACGAGCAGTACTTC.

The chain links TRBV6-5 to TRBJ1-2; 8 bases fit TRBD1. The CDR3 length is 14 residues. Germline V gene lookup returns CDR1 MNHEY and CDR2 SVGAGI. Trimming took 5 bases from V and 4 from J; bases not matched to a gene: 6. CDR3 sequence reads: CASSTGQGGYGYTF. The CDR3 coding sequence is TGTGCCAGCAGTACCGGACAGGGCGGCTATGGCTACACCTTC.

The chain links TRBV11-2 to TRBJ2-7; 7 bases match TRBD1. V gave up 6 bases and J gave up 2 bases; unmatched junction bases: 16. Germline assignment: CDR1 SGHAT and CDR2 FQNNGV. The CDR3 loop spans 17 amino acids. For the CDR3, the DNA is TGTGCCAGCAGTATAACAGGGGTGGGTGGTTTCGCCTACGAGCAGTACTTC. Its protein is CASSITGVGGFAYEQYF.

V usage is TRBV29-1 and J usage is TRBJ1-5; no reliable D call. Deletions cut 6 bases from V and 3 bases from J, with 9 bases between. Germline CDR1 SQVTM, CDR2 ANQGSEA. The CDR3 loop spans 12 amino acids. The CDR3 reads CSVALNNQPQHF. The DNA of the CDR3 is TGCAGCGTGGCCCTGAACAATCAGCCCCAGCATTTT.

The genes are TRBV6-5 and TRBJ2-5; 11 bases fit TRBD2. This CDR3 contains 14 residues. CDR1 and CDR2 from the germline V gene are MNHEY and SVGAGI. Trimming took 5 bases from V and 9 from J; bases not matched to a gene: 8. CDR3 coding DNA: TGTGCCAGCAGTCGAGGGACTAGCGGCTACTCCCAGTACTTC. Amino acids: CASSRGTSGYSQYF.

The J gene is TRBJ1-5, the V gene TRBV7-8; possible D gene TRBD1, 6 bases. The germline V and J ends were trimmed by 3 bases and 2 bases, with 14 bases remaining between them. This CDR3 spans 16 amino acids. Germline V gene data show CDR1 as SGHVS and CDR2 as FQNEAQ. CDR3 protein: CASSLGTPVGNQPQHF. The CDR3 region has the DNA TGTGCCAGCAGCTTGGGGACACCGGTTGGCAATCAGCCCCAGCATTTT.

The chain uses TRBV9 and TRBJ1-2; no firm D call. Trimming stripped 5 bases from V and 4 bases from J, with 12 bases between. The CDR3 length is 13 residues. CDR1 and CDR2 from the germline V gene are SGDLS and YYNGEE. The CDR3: CASSVDYGYGYTF. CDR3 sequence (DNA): TGTGCCAGCAGTGTGGACTATGGCTATGGCTACACCTTC.

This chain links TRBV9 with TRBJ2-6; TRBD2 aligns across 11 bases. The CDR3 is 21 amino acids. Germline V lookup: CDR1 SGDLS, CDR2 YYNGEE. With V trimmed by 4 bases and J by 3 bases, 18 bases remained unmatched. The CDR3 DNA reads TGTGCCAGCAGCCACTCCGAACTAGCGGGAGTTCTACTTAGTGGGGCCAACGTCCTGACTTTC. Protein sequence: CASSHSELAGVLLSGANVLTF.

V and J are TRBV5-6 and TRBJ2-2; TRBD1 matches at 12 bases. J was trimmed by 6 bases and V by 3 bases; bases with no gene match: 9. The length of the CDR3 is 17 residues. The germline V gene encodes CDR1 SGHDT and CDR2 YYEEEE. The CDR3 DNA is TGTGCCAGCAGCTCGACCGGGACAGGGGGCGCCTCCGGGGAGCTGTTTTTT. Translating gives CASSSTGTGGASGELFF.

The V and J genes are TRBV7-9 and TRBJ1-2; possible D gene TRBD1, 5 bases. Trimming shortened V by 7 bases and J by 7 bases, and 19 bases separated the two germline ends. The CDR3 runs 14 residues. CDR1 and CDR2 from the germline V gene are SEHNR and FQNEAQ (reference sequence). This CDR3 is CASTTPAGGGGYTF. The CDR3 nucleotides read TGTGCCAGCACCACCCCAGCGGGGGGGGGTGGCTACACCTTC.

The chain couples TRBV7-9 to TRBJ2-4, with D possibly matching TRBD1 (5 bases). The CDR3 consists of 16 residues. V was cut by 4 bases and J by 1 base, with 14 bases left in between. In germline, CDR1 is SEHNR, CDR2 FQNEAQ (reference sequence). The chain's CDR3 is CASSSQGNLAKNIQYF. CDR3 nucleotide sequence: TGTGCCAGCAGCTCCCAGGGTAACCTGGCCAAAAACATTCAGTACTTC.

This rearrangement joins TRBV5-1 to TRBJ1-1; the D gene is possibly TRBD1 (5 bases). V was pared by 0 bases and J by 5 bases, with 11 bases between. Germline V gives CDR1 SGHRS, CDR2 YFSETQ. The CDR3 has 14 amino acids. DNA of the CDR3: TGCGCCAGCAGCTTGGATCGGGGGTTGACTGAAGCTTTCTTT. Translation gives CASSLDRGLTEAFF.

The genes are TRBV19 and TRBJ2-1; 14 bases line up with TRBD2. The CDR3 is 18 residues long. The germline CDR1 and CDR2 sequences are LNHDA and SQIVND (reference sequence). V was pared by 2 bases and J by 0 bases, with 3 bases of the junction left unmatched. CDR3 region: CASSIRTSGGSSYNEQFF. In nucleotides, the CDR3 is TGTGCCAGTAGTATAAGGACTAGCGGGGGGAGCTCCTACAATGAGCAGTTCTTC.

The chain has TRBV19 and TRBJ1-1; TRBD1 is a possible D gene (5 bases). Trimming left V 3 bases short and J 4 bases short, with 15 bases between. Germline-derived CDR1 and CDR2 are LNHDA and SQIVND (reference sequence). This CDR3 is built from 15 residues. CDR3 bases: TGTGCCAGTAGTATCAGGGAAGGTAGGGTCACTGAAGCTTTCTTT. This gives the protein CASSIREGRVTEAFF.

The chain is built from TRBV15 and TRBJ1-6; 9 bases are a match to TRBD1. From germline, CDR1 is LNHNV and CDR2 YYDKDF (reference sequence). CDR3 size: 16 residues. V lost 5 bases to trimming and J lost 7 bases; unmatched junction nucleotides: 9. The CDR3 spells CATSVWTGVGNSPLHF. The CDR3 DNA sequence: TGTGCCACCAGCGTCTGGACAGGGGTGGGGAATTCACCCCTCCACTTT.

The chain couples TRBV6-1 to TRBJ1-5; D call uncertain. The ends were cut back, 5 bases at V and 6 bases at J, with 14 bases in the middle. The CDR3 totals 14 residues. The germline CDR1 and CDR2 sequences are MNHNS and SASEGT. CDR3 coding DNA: TGTGCCAGCAGTTGGCCGAACCCGGGTCAGCCCCAGCATTTT. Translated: CASSWPNPGQPQHF.

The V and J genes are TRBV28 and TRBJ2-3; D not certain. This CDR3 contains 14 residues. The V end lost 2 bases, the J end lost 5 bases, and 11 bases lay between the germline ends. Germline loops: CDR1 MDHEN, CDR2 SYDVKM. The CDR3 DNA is TGTGCCAGCAGTTTACCTCAGGTTAGAGATACGCAGTATTTT. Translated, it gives CASSLPQVRDTQYF.